The 10 T cell receptor beta chains reported below all come from one sample, sequenced in a study of CXCR3-negative and CXCR3-positive naive CD8 T cells. Points from the study as a whole: A higher hydrophobicity marked the TRB CDR3s of CXCR3-positive naive cells versus CXCR3-negative naive cells.

Their cognate antigens are unknown. TRB cDNA libraries were made by UMI-labeled 5' RACE. TCRdb re-analyzed the 5' RACE reads; it lists each CDR3 protein once, without DNA. This sample's table reports over 95,000 distinct CDR3 sequences. The source material was naive CXCR3+ CD8+ T cells from blood. Indicated subset: CD45RO-CCR7+CD27+CD95- naive CD8+ T cells expressing CXCR3 (TNR3+). All receptors come from a human donor in good health. Some clones in this sample may be carry-over from other donors' samples.

CDR3 region: CASIQEDRGTGELFF. This sequence joins TRBV27 and TRBJ2-2; the D call of TRBD1 rests on TCRdb alone, since no DNA is present to check it. This CDR3 is built from 15 residues. The germline V gene has CDR1 MNHEY and CDR2 SMNVEV (reference sequence).

The genes are TRBV7-8 and TRBJ1-6; TCRdb outputs TRBD1, but without DNA this stays unchecked. This CDR3 is 18 amino acids long. Germline V gene data show CDR1 as SGHVS and CDR2 as FQNEAQ. The chain's CDR3 is CASSLAQGSRGASVGLHF.

The rearrangement joins TRBV5-1 to TRBJ1-1. This CDR3 contains 13 residues. Germline CDR1 SGHRS, CDR2 YFSETQ. This CDR3 reads CASSLGGFAEAFF.

This sequence joins TRBV28 and TRBJ2-7; without DNA, the TCRdb call of TRBD1 cannot be checked. Per the germline V gene, CDR1 is MDHEN and CDR2 is SYDVKM. The CDR3 is 15 residues long. CDR3: CASSLGRGAPREQYF. The full variable domain, in which reference TRBV28 and TRBJ2-7 provide the parts outside the CDR3, is DVKVTQSSRYLVKRTGEKVFLECVQDMDHENMFWYRQDPGLGLRLIYFSYDVKMKEKGDIPEGYSVSREKKERFSLILESASTNQTSMYLCASSLGRGAPREQYFGPGTRLTVT.

CDR3 residues: CASSLLQSIHEQFF. The chain employs TRBV7-8 and TRBJ2-1. This CDR3 has 14 residues. Germline CDR1 and CDR2: SGHVS and FQNEAQ.

The rearrangement joins TRBV4-1 to TRBJ2-3. The CDR3 extends over 18 amino acids. Per the germline V gene, CDR1 is MGHRA and CDR2 is YSYEKL. The CDR3 here is CASSQDPLLSTSTDTQYF.

The chain links TRBV29-1 to TRBJ2-1; TCRdb gives TRBD1 as the D gene, but with no DNA this cannot be confirmed. This CDR3 has 13 residues. Germline V gene sequence: CDR1 SQVTM, CDR2 ANQGSEA. CDR3 loop: CSVGSTGGSEQFF.

This chain joins TRBV12-3 or TRBV12-4 and TRBJ2-5; the TRBD1 assignment by TCRdb is unverifiable without DNA. The CDR3 runs 12 residues. CDR3 protein: CASSQGGERINF.

The V gene is TRBV20-1, the J gene TRBJ2-7; the D call of TRBD2 rests on TCRdb alone, since no DNA is present to check it. Looked up from germline, CDR1 is DFQATT and CDR2 is SNEGSKA (reference sequence). CDR3 length equals 15 residues. The CDR3: CSARGGLAETYEQYF.

The V gene is TRBV27, the J gene TRBJ2-7; TCRdb selects TRBD2, and the lack of DNA leaves this call unchecked. Germline assignment: CDR1 MNHEY and CDR2 SMNVEV (reference sequence). This CDR3 spans 14 amino acids. The CDR3 loop reads CASSSSANSYEQYF.